Following are 26 T cell receptor beta chains from one sample sequenced in a study of T-cell memory formation after mild COVID-19. TCRdb processed the 5' RACE reads anew with MiXCR; each CDR3 protein has one entry. The repertoire has 300,000 to 350,000 distinct CDR3 sequences, roughly 13% of them found once; the top ten carry around 21%. The specimen was PBMCs or a T cell subset sorted from them (not recorded which). Source of these receptors: a man aged 18 to 30 who had mild COVID-19 (a few samples of this study predate the infection). Cell type and time point are not known.

This clonotype was seen many times. This chain links TRBV5-1 with TRBJ2-3; D is undetermined. V was pared by 1 base and J by 5 bases, with 5 bases between. Germline V gene sequence: CDR1 SGHRS, CDR2 YFSETQ. The CDR3 extends over 12 amino acids. Here the CDR3 reads CASSLLGDTQYF. CDR3 DNA: TGCGCCAGCAGCTTGTTAGGAGATACGCAGTATTTT.

This clonotype was detected only a few times. The chain is built from TRBV4-1 and TRBJ2-2; 7 bases map to TRBD1. Germline V lookup: CDR1 MGHRA, CDR2 YSYEKL. The CDR3 is 15 residues long. J was trimmed by 7 bases and V by 4 bases; bases with no gene match: 9. In nucleotides, the CDR3 is TGCGCCAGCAGCCTAGAGACAGGGATTATCGGGGAGCTGTTTTTT. Its protein is CASSLETGIIGELFF.

A few counts support this clonotype. The CDR3 nucleotides read TGTGCCAGCAGGGGGACTACAGGGGTCGATGAGCAGTTCTTC. Translated: CASRGTTGVDEQFF. The chain uses TRBV12-3 or TRBV12-4 and TRBJ2-1, with D possibly being TRBD1 or TRBD2 (7 bases each). V lost 6 bases, J lost 8 bases, and 17 bases lay in between. The length of the CDR3 is 14 residues.

CDR3 protein: CASSPRDGGYEQYF. As DNA, the CDR3 is TGTGCCAGCAGCCCCCGGGACGGAGGCTACGAGCAGTACTTC. This chain uses TRBV4-2 with TRBJ2-7; D may match TRBD1 or TRBD2 (5 bases each). The V gene lost 4 bases and the J gene lost 3 bases, with 13 bases spanning the gap. Germline loops: CDR1 LGHNA, CDR2 YNFKEQ. The CDR3 runs 14 residues.

This chain links TRBV6-4 with TRBJ2-2; D possibly corresponds to TRBD1 (6 bases). V lost 6 bases to trimming and J lost 7 bases, with 15 bases between them. The CDR3 is 14 residues long. Germline loops: CDR1 MRHNA, CDR2 SNTAGT. CDR3 nucleotides: TGTGCCAGCAGCGCCCAGCAGGGGATCGGGGAGCTGTTTTTT. Amino acids: CASSAQQGIGELFF.

The chain joins TRBV7-9 to TRBJ1-1, with 8 bases aligning to TRBD1. Losses at the gene ends were 4 bases for V and 4 bases for J; bases not matched to a gene: 5. CDR3 length: 14 residues. Germline V lookup: CDR1 SEHNR, CDR2 FQNEAQ (reference sequence). In DNA form, the CDR3 reads TGTGCCAGCAGCTGGGGACAGGTTGGCACTGAAGCTTTCTTT. This sequence encodes CASSWGQVGTEAFF.

The chain is built from TRBV12-3 or TRBV12-4 and TRBJ1-2, with D unclear. With 3 bases removed from V and 3 bases from J, the gap between germline ends came to 14 bases. The CDR3 totals 15 residues. CDR3 region: CASSFRVTSDYGYTF. CDR3 coding DNA: TGTGCCAGCAGTTTTAGGGTAACCTCTGACTATGGCTACACCTTC.

This clonotype has a handful of counts. This chain uses TRBV18 with TRBJ1-1; the match to TRBD1 covers 8 bases. The ends lost 6 bases at V and 4 bases at J; junction bases unmatched: 7. Germline lookup yields CDR1 KGHSH and CDR2 LQKENI. The CDR3 is 14 amino acids. The CDR3 spells CASSSRGLVTEAFF. The CDR3 DNA follows: TGTGCCAGCTCCTCCAGGGGGCTTGTCACTGAAGCTTTCTTT.

The V gene is TRBV7-9, the J gene TRBJ2-7; weak D call: TRBD2 (5 bases). V gave up 5 bases and J gave up 0 bases, with 23 bases separating them. The CDR3 spans 18 residues. Per the germline V gene, CDR1 is SEHNR and CDR2 is FQNEAQ (reference sequence). The CDR3 coding sequence is TGTGCCAGCAGCCCAGACCCCGCCCGACGGGCGGGCTCCTACGAGCAGTACTTC. Its translation is CASSPDPARRAGSYEQYF.

The V gene is TRBV20-1, the J gene TRBJ2-1; 8 bases line up with TRBD2. In germline, CDR1 is DFQATT, CDR2 SNEGSKA (reference sequence). The length of the CDR3 is 15 residues. Germline trimming cut 0 bases from V and 5 bases from J; bases unmatched to any gene: 6. CDR3 protein: CSARDWSGGDNEQFF. In DNA form, the CDR3 reads TGCAGTGCTAGAGATTGGAGCGGGGGCGACAATGAGCAGTTCTTC.

The chain links TRBV7-9 to TRBJ1-2, with D perhaps matching TRBD1 (6 bases). Germline CDR1 and CDR2: SEHNR and FQNEAQ (reference sequence). The V end lost 1 base, the J end lost 9 bases, and 15 bases lay between the germline ends. The CDR3 is 14 amino acids. For the CDR3, the DNA is TGTGCCAGCAGCTTAGTTACAGGGCGGGTACGCTACACCTTC. Translated: CASSLVTGRVRYTF.

This chain connects TRBV27 to TRBJ2-1; D call uncertain. Germline CDR1 reads MNHEY; CDR2 reads SMNVEV (reference sequence). The V and J ends lost 7 bases and 0 bases respectively, with 19 bases between them. The CDR3 runs to 17 residues. The CDR3 is CASKRGGIPSSYNEQFF. Written as DNA, the CDR3 is TGTGCCAGCAAGAGAGGTGGGATCCCGAGCTCCTACAATGAGCAGTTCTTC.

This clonotype was detected a few times. The chain employs TRBV10-3 and TRBJ2-3; the match to TRBD1 covers 10 bases. CDR3 size: 16 residues. Looked up from germline, CDR1 is ENHRY and CDR2 is SYGVKD. Trimming at V came to 6 bases and at J to 6 bases, leaving 12 bases not matched to a gene. The DNA for the CDR3 is TGTGCCATCAGCCTTAGACAGGGGGCGTCTGTGGATACGCAGTATTTT. This encodes CAISLRQGASVDTQYF.

The chain couples TRBV7-9 to TRBJ2-5; the D gene is possibly TRBD1 (7 bases). Trimming pared 1 base from V and 2 bases from J, leaving 14 bases between. The CDR3 runs 16 residues. From germline, CDR1 is SEHNR and CDR2 FQNEAQ (reference sequence). The CDR3 loop is CASSLVAGGWQETQYF. CDR3 in DNA: TGTGCCAGCAGCTTAGTCGCAGGGGGGTGGCAAGAGACCCAGTACTTC.

This clonotype was seen at least ten times. The V and J genes are TRBV7-2 and TRBJ1-6; possible D gene TRBD1, 5 bases. Germline lookup yields CDR1 SGHTA and CDR2 FQGNSA. This CDR3 has 13 amino acids. V was cut by 5 bases and J by 8 bases, with 10 bases left in between. The DNA for the CDR3 is TGTGCCAGCAGCGGACAATTAGATTCACCCCTCCACTTT. Amino acid sequence: CASSGQLDSPLHF.

This clonotype has just a few counts. The genes are TRBV5-1 and TRBJ1-2; D gene unclear. Germline V gene sequence: CDR1 SGHRS, CDR2 YFSETQ. Trimming took off 4 bases at V and 3 bases at J, with 7 bases between the two ends. There are 12 residues in the CDR3. The CDR3 region has the DNA TGCGCCAGCAGCGACGCTTACTATGGCTACACCTTC. It codes for CASSDAYYGYTF.

This clonotype was observed a few times. The rearrangement links TRBV2 to TRBJ2-7, with D hard to call. V was clipped by 9 bases and J by 6 bases, with 9 bases between them. The CDR3 has 10 residues. CDR1 is SNHLY and CDR2 is FYNNEI in the germline V gene. CDR3 sequence (DNA): TGTGCCAGTGCATGGGGCGAGCAGTACTTC. Translating gives CASAWGEQYF.

The rearrangement links TRBV19 to TRBJ1-2, with 7 bases aligning to TRBD1. In germline, CDR1 is LNHDA, CDR2 SQIVND (reference sequence). The CDR3 sequence is 17 residues long. Losses at the gene ends were 4 bases for V and 3 bases for J; bases not matched to a gene: 14. Here the CDR3 reads CASSTLSYFRGDYGYTF. As DNA, the CDR3 is TGTGCCAGTAGTACCCTCTCCTATTTCAGGGGGGACTATGGCTACACCTTC. The whole variable domain, filled in from reference TRBV19 and TRBJ1-2, reads DGGITQSPKYLFRKEGQNVTLSCEQNLNHDAMYWYRQDPGQGLRLIYYSQIVNDFQKGDIAEGYSVSREKKESFPLTVTSAQKNPTAFYLCASSTLSYFRGDYGYTFGSGTRLTVV.

The J gene is TRBJ1-1, the V gene TRBV3-1; no firm D call. The CDR3 is 16 amino acids. From germline, CDR1 is LGHDT and CDR2 YNNKEL (reference sequence). V lost 4 bases and J 4 bases, leaving 19 bases between the germline ends. CDR3 bases: TGTGCCAGCAGCCCGCAATTTTCTCGTCTTCTCACTGAAGCTTTCTTT. Its protein is CASSPQFSRLLTEAFF.

Many counts were recorded for this clonotype. The chain uses TRBV6-5 and TRBJ1-5; D may be TRBD1 (5 bases). There are 14 residues in the CDR3. Germline CDR1 MNHEY, CDR2 SVGAGI. Trimming took off 2 bases at V and 0 bases at J, with 5 bases between the two ends. CDR3 sequence (DNA): TGTGCCAGCAGTTACGGGGGTAGCAATCAGCCCCAGCATTTT. As protein: CASSYGGSNQPQHF.

V gene TRBV20-1 combines with J gene TRBJ2-7; TRBD1 might be the D (5 bases). The V and J ends lost 7 bases and 6 bases respectively, with 13 bases between them. CDR3 length: 11 residues. CDR1 is DFQATT and CDR2 is SNEGSKA in the germline V gene (reference sequence). The CDR3 DNA reads as TGCAGTGGTCAGGGTTGGCCCGAGCAGTACTTC. This sequence encodes CSGQGWPEQYF.

This clonotype has a count of ten or more. V is TRBV14 and J is TRBJ1-2; no clear D. CDR1 is SGHDN and CDR2 is FVKESK in the germline V gene. The V end was cut by 0 bases, the J end by 2 bases, with 10 bases between. The CDR3 is 15 amino acids. The CDR3 sequence is CASSQDQEWNYGYTF. The CDR3 DNA reads TGTGCCAGCAGCCAAGATCAGGAGTGGAACTATGGCTACACCTTC.

This clonotype was detected a few times. This rearrangement joins TRBV27 to TRBJ1-5; D ambiguous. The CDR3 covers 15 residues. The V gene's germline CDR1 is MNHEY and CDR2 SMNVEV (reference sequence). Trimming removed 3 bases from V and 7 bases from J, with 16 bases in between. CDR3 amino acids: CASSFFPPPGQPQHF. The DNA for the CDR3 is TGTGCCAGCAGTTTTTTCCCACCCCCGGGGCAGCCCCAGCATTTT.

V gene TRBV19 combines with J gene TRBJ1-5; no reliable D call. Germline CDR1 and CDR2: LNHDA and SQIVND (reference sequence). V was trimmed by 6 bases and J by 3 bases, leaving 6 bases between them. The length of the CDR3 is 12 residues. CDR3 DNA: TGTGCCAGTAGGCGGTACAATCAGCCCCAGCATTTT. Translating gives CASRRYNQPQHF.

The table lists this clonotype with a few counts. This chain uses TRBV19 with TRBJ2-3; D not certain. From germline, CDR1 is LNHDA and CDR2 SQIVND (reference sequence). There are 14 residues in the CDR3. The germline V and J ends were trimmed by 6 bases and 1 base, with 11 bases remaining between them. The CDR3 loop reads CASRWTGGTDTQYF. CDR3 sequence (DNA): TGTGCCAGTAGATGGACCGGCGGCACAGATACGCAGTATTTT. The variable domain in full, with the rest retrieved from reference TRBV19 and TRBJ2-3, is DGGITQSPKYLFRKEGQNVTLSCEQNLNHDAMYWYRQDPGQGLRLIYYSQIVNDFQKGDIAEGYSVSREKKESFPLTVTSAQKNPTAFYLCASRWTGGTDTQYFGPGTRLTVL.

CDR3 DNA sequence: TGTGCCAGCAGGCCACCGGGACAGGCTAAAGAGACCCAGTACTTC. Amino acid sequence: CASRPPGQAKETQYF. The rearrangement joins TRBV25-1 to TRBJ2-5; 8 nucleotides line up with TRBD1. Germline V gene lookup returns CDR1 MGHDK and CDR2 SYGVNS. This CDR3 contains 15 residues. Unmatched junction bases numbered 9, after V lost 6 bases and J lost 3 bases. The entire variable domain, with the rest obtained from reference TRBV25-1 and TRBJ2-5, is as follows: EADIYQTPRYLVIGTGKKITLECSQTMGHDKMYWYQQDPGMELHLIHYSYGVNSTEKGDLSSESTVSRIRTEHFPLTLESARPSHTSQYLCASRPPGQAKETQYFGPGTRLLVL.